This TCR beta chain came from a study of CD8+ T cells in alopecia areata. Sequencing relied on a cDNA template that was reverse transcribed from extracted RNA. The method was immunoSEQ multiplex PCR; TCRdb's version includes in-frame clones alone and lacks a portion of them. The table includes fewer than 150,000 clones, roughly four fifths detected once. Treatment: oral pan-JAK inhibitor, 5-10 mg twice daily. CDR1 and CDR2 (germline): SEHNR, FQNEAQ (reference sequence). The CDR3 runs 13 residues. V was trimmed by 5 bases and J by 5 bases, leaving 12 bases between them. In its sample, this clone was seen a few times.

V and J are TRBV7-9 and TRBJ2-5; weak D call: TRBD1 (7 bases). Sequencing used CD8+ T cells sorted from blood, obtained at week 4, from a patient treated with tofacitinib. This receptor was identified in a human donor with alopecia areata. The chain's CDR3 is CASSPGGSETQYF. In nucleotides, the CDR3 is TGTGCCAGCAGCCCAGGGGGGTCGGAGACCCAGTACTTC. Based on the CDR3 plus reference TRBV7-9 and TRBJ2-5, the full variable domain is DTGVSQNPRHKITKRGQNVTFRCDPISEHNRLYWYRQTLGQGPEFLTYFQNEAQLEKSRLLSDRFSAERPKGSFSTLEIQRTEQGDSAMYLCASSPGGSETQYFGPGTRLLVL.